This TCR beta chain emerged from a study of T cell repertoires in cytomegalovirus infection. TCRdb redid the calling of the reads with MiXCR, one entry per CDR3 protein. The profile shows tens of thousands of distinct CDR3 sequences, over 15% of them singletons. The CDR3 runs to 14 residues. In germline, CDR1 is SGHVS, CDR2 FQNEAQ. Trimming cost V 5 bases and J 4 bases; bases outside gene matches: 7. This clonotype has at least ten counts. The antigen is unknown. This TCR was recovered from a human donor in good health (CMV status not recorded). Some clones in this sample may be carry-over from other donors' samples. The sequencing here drew on CD8+ T cells from cultured PBMCs, taken from culture after CMV antigen stimulation. The chain is built from TRBV7-8 and TRBJ2-7; 8 bases align to TRBD2. The CDR3 loop reads CASSLSGIGYEQYF. CDR3 DNA sequence: TGTGCCAGCAGCCTTAGCGGGATTGGATACGAGCAGTACTTC.